What follows are 27 T cell receptor beta chains derived from one specimen sequenced in a study of CD8+CD57+ T cells in acquired aplastic anemia. The authors sequenced patients whose flow cytometry had shown CD8+CD57+ cell expansion. Genomic DNA templated the TCR beta VDJ and CDR3 profiling. TCRdb redid the calling of the reads with MiXCR, one entry per CDR3 protein. The repertoire holds about 98,000 distinct CDR3 sequences, with roughly two thirds as singletons. The sample consisted of sorted CD4+, CD8+, or CD8+CD57+ T cells (not recorded which) from PBMCs. The source of these receptors is a human donor with aplastic anemia.

The V gene is TRBV29-1, the J gene TRBJ2-7; D gene uncertain. The CDR3 contains 13 residues. The germline V gene has CDR1 SQVTM and CDR2 ANQGSEA. V lost 4 bases and J 3 bases, leaving 13 bases between the germline ends. The CDR3 reads CSVVGQWNYEQYF. In nucleotides, the CDR3 is TGCAGCGTTGTAGGTCAGTGGAACTACGAGCAGTACTTC.

The chain couples TRBV24-1 to TRBJ2-5, with 10 bases matching TRBD1. V lost 2 bases to trimming and J lost 5 bases; unmatched junction nucleotides: 10. There are 17 residues in the CDR3. Germline values: CDR1 KGHDR, CDR2 SFDVKD. This CDR3 reads CATSDSKDRGRTETQYF. For the CDR3, the DNA is TGTGCCACCAGTGATTCGAAGGACAGGGGGAGGACGGAGACCCAGTACTTC.

The chain joins TRBV6-1 to TRBJ1-1, with TRBD1 as a possible D gene (6 bases). The V gene lost 6 bases and the J gene lost 1 base, with 15 bases spanning the gap. The CDR3 is 15 amino acids. CDR1 is MNHNS, CDR2 SASEGT, per germline. CDR3 sequence: CASSSRTAGNTEAFF. CDR3 coding DNA: TGTGCCAGCAGCTCCCGGACAGCAGGGAACACTGAAGCTTTCTTT.

This chain uses TRBV12-5 with TRBJ2-6; D uncertain. Trimming left V 7 bases short and J 1 base short, with 11 bases between. The CDR3 is 15 residues long. Germline V gene data show CDR1 as LGHNT and CDR2 as FRNRAP. The CDR3 loop reads CASALMGSGANVLTF. The DNA of the CDR3 is TGTGCTAGTGCCCTTATGGGGTCTGGGGCCAACGTCCTGACTTTC.

About this clonotype: No DNA is shown, since the ends of the CDR3 on it are uncertain; the CDR3 is the one TCRdb lists. The rearrangement uses TRBV12-1 and TRBJ2-5; no check of the table's D call, TRBD1, against the DNA was made. TRBV12-1 is given as a pseudogene. Counting both end residues, the CDR3 totals 15 amino acids. The CDR3 protein is CASSFGTGSQETQYF.

Regarding this clonotype: Germline is not matched at one junction end, which may reflect a read error. The V gene is TRBV25-1, the J gene TRBJ1-6; D remains unclear. The CDR3 is made up of 15 amino acids. Germline V lookup: CDR1 MGHDK, CDR2 SYGVNS. CDR3 in DNA: TGTGCCATCAGTGAAACCTCCGGCTATAATTCACCCCTCCACTTT. Protein product: CAISETSGYNSPLHF.

J is TRBJ2-7 and V is TRBV11-1, with 11 positions matching TRBD2. In germline, CDR1 is SGHAT, CDR2 FQDESV (reference sequence). The CDR3 consists of 16 residues. After removal of 5 bases from V and 7 bases from J, the junction contained 13 bases not matched to a gene. This chain's CDR3 is CASSPLAGGKYREQYF. The DNA of the CDR3 is TGTGCCAGCAGCCCTCTAGCGGGAGGAAAATATCGGGAGCAGTACTTC.

Regarding this clonotype: Being one base from a much bigger clone, this may be a read error. The V call is TRBV5-4, the J call TRBJ2-5; the D is unclear. Germline-derived CDR1 and CDR2 are SGHNT and YYREEE (reference sequence). The length of the CDR3 is 18 residues. CDR3 in amino acids: CASSLAVGRTENQDTQYF. For the CDR3, the DNA is TGTGCCAGCAGCTTGGCTGTCGGCCGTACAGAGAACCAAGATACCCAGTACTTC.

The rearrangement links TRBV29-1 to TRBJ2-2, with 7 positions matching TRBD2. This CDR3 is 14 amino acids long. Germline V gene data show CDR1 as SQVTM and CDR2 as ANQGSEA. Trimming took 4 bases from V and 4 from J; bases not matched to a gene: 6. CDR3 amino acids: CSVGGRAGTGELFF. The CDR3 region has the DNA TGCAGCGTTGGGGGGAGGGCCGGCACCGGGGAGCTGTTTTTT.

This chain's CDR3 is CARRGGLSDTQYF. As DNA, the CDR3 is TGTGCCAGGCGGGGGGGCCTGTCAGATACGCAGTATTTT. The genes are TRBV2 and TRBJ2-3; 9 bases agree with TRBD2. Per germline, CDR1 SNHLY and CDR2 FYNNEI. This CDR3 spans 13 amino acids. V trimming: 9 bases; J trimming: 4 bases; junction bases outside the gene matches: 5.

This clonotype was recorded only once. A junction boundary mismatches the germline segment, possibly from a read error. The CDR3 sequence is CACSESVTGRNEQFF. The CDR3 coding sequence is TGCGCCTGCAGTGAGTCGGTGACAGGGAGAAATGAGCAGTTCTTC. The chain employs TRBV10-1 and TRBJ2-1, with 7 bases lining up with TRBD1. The length of the CDR3 is 15 residues. The V gene's germline CDR1 is WNHNN and CDR2 SYGVQD (reference sequence).

This rearrangement joins TRBV10-3 to TRBJ2-1, with 8 bases matching TRBD1. CDR1 ENHRY and CDR2 SYGVKD come from the germline V gene. This CDR3 has 15 amino acids. V lost 3 bases, J lost 10 bases, and 11 bases stayed unmatched. Written as DNA, the CDR3 is TGTGCCATCAGTGACGGACAGGGTAGGCGAGGGGAGCAGTTCTTC. Translated, it gives CAISDGQGRRGEQFF.

V is TRBV5-1 and J is TRBJ1-6; 8 nucleotides align to TRBD1. CDR1 and CDR2 (germline): SGHRS, YFSETQ. The CDR3 loop spans 18 amino acids. Trimming at V came to 3 bases and at J to 10 bases, leaving 18 bases not matched to a gene. The CDR3 here is CASSSGQGRGGSRSPLHF. CDR3 in DNA: TGCGCCAGCAGCTCAGGACAGGGACGAGGGGGTTCTCGATCACCCCTCCACTTT.

The chain combines TRBV10-2 with TRBJ1-1; D gene ambiguous. V was clipped by 2 bases and J by 8 bases, with 9 bases between them. The germline V gene encodes CDR1 WSHSY and CDR2 SAAADI. CDR3 length equals 12 residues. For the CDR3, the DNA is TGCGCCAGCAGTGAGCGGGCCCCCGAAGCTTTCTTT. Translating it yields CASSERAPEAFF.

Remarks on this clonotype: At one end, the junction sequence differs from germline, possibly due to a read error. The V and J genes are TRBV20-1 and TRBJ1-2; D not resolved. Germline V gives CDR1 DFQATT, CDR2 SNEGSKA (reference sequence). This CDR3 contains 13 residues. CDR3 region: CSARSPTNHGYTF. The DNA of the CDR3 is TGCAGTGCAAGATCGCCGACTAACCATGGCTACACCTTC.

The V and J genes are TRBV20-1 and TRBJ2-7; 8 nucleotides align to TRBD1. CDR3 size: 13 residues. Germline V gives CDR1 DFQATT, CDR2 SNEGSKA (reference sequence). With 3 bases clipped from V and 3 bases from J, the junction kept 4 bases outside the gene matches. The CDR3 reads CSASRDRYYEQYF. The DNA of the CDR3 is TGCAGTGCTAGCAGGGACAGGTACTACGAGCAGTACTTC.

This clonotype was counted a few times. The genes are TRBV30 and TRBJ2-5; 11 bases align to TRBD1. Germline trimming cut 5 bases from V and 4 bases from J; bases unmatched to any gene: 6. CDR3 length: 14 amino acids. CDR1 is GTSNPN, CDR2 SVGIG, per germline (reference sequence). As DNA, the CDR3 is TGTGCCTGGGCGGAAGGGACAGGGGGAGAGACCCAGTACTTC. It translates to CAWAEGTGGETQYF.

This clonotype was found once. The chain is built from TRBV2 and TRBJ1-5, with TRBD1 matching over 7 bases. The V segment lost 7 bases and the J segment 5 bases; nucleotides outside the gene matches: 5. The CDR3 sequence is 13 residues long. CDR1 and CDR2 from the germline V gene are SNHLY and FYNNEI. The CDR3 protein is CASNRQGDQPQHF. The CDR3 DNA reads TGTGCCAGCAACAGACAGGGCGATCAGCCCCAGCATTTT.

The count of this clonotype is one. The rearrangement uses TRBV11-2 and TRBJ2-3; either TRBD1 or TRBD2 may supply D (6 bases each). The CDR3 is made up of 17 amino acids. CDR1 is SGHAT, CDR2 FQNNGV, per germline. V lost 5 bases and J lost 4, with 22 bases in between. CDR3 coding DNA: TGTGCCAGCAGCCCCCAAGTCAGGGGCAGGAGGGCAGATACGCAGTATTTT. Translated, it gives CASSPQVRGRRADTQYF.

The rearrangement links TRBV2 to TRBJ1-1, with D perhaps matching TRBD1 (5 bases). Trimming removed 10 bases from V and 8 bases from J, with 11 bases in between. The CDR3 extends over 10 amino acids. Germline V gene data show CDR1 as SNHLY and CDR2 as FYNNEI. The CDR3, as DNA: TGTGCCATATCGGACAAAGAAGCTTTCTTT. Its protein is CAISDKEAFF.

This rearrangement joins TRBV10-3 to TRBJ2-2, with a possible D match to TRBD2 (5 bases). The CDR3 runs to 12 residues. Germline values: CDR1 ENHRY, CDR2 SYGVKD. The V end was cut by 11 bases, the J end by 6 bases, with 13 bases between. CDR3 protein: CAVGLNPGELFF. Written as DNA, the CDR3 is TGTGCCGTCGGACTTAACCCCGGGGAGCTGTTTTTT.

This chain links TRBV2 with TRBJ2-7, with TRBD1 identical over 8 bases. V lost 3 bases and J lost 9; bases outside the gene matches: 4. CDR3 length: 12 amino acids. Germline V lookup: CDR1 SNHLY, CDR2 FYNNEI. The CDR3 protein is CASSDRGRGQYF. In nucleotides, the CDR3 is TGTGCCAGCAGTGACAGGGGGCGAGGGCAGTACTTC.

The V gene is TRBV11-1, the J gene TRBJ1-5; the match to TRBD1 covers 7 bases. This CDR3 has 16 residues. After removal of 1 base from V and 1 base from J, the junction contained 4 bases not matched to a gene. Germline V lookup: CDR1 SGHAT, CDR2 FQDESV (reference sequence). DNA for the CDR3: TGTGCCAGCAGCTTAGGCCAGGGGGAGAGCAATCAGCCCCAGCATTTT. It codes for CASSLGQGESNQPQHF.

Written as DNA, the CDR3 is TGTGCCAGCAGCTTAGGGGGCCACGAGCAGTACTTC. Residues: CASSLGGHEQYF. This chain joins TRBV7-9 and TRBJ2-7; maybe TRBD1 (5 bases). CDR1 is SEHNR, CDR2 FQNEAQ, per germline (reference sequence). The CDR3 runs to 12 residues. Trimming cost V 1 base and J 5 bases, with 6 bases left between them.

This clonotype has at least ten counts. V and J are TRBV7-9 and TRBJ2-2; 9 bases align to TRBD1. This CDR3 is built from 17 residues. V was clipped by 3 bases and J by 4 bases; unmatched bases: 9. CDR1 is SEHNR, CDR2 FQNEAQ, per germline (reference sequence). Here the CDR3 DNA reads TGTGCCAGCAGCTTTTTGACAGGGGGTCCGAGCACCGGGGAGCTGTTTTTT. This codes for CASSFLTGGPSTGELFF.

The V gene is TRBV5-6, the J gene TRBJ1-6; TRBD1 is a possible D gene (5 bases). V was clipped by 4 bases and J by 7 bases, with 18 bases between them. Germline V gene lookup returns CDR1 SGHDT and CDR2 YYEEEE. This CDR3 is built from 16 residues. CDR3 amino acids: CASSLAGGTKNSPLHF. The CDR3 nucleotides are TGTGCCAGCAGCCTAGCAGGAGGGACTAAAAATTCACCCCTCCACTTT.

The chain has TRBV5-1 and TRBJ2-3; either TRBD1 or TRBD2 may supply D (6 bases each). Between the trimmed V and J ends, which lost 1 base and 3 bases, there was a span of 12 bases. Per the germline V gene, CDR1 is SGHRS and CDR2 is YFSETQ. This CDR3 has 15 residues. The DNA of the CDR3 is TGCGCCAGCAGCTTGAACACGGGGGCAACAGATACGCAGTATTTT. It yields the protein CASSLNTGATDTQYF.